This section outlines one T cell receptor beta chain sequence together with its context. A second PCR of 7 to 11 cycles used a sample-barcoded 5' primer and a J-beta primer mix. MiXCR was run by TCRdb on the 5' RACE reads, yielding one entry per CDR3 protein. The table has 600,000 to 1,000,000 distinct CDR3 sequences, approximately 25% seen once. The sample originates from a study of blood T cells in healthy people across ages. The germline V and J ends were trimmed by 4 bases and 8 bases, with 15 bases remaining between them. This CDR3 is 14 amino acids long. Germline V lookup: CDR1 MNHEY, CDR2 SMNVEV (reference sequence). These data were also reused for a study on T cells of mothers and their children.

The material sequenced was blood. This sequence originates from a boy aged 5-17 years in good health. V gene TRBV27 combines with J gene TRBJ2-1, with unresolved D. The CDR3 protein is CASSSQHRAYEQFF. Here the CDR3 DNA reads TGTGCCAGCAGTTCACAACACCGGGCGTATGAGCAGTTCTTC.